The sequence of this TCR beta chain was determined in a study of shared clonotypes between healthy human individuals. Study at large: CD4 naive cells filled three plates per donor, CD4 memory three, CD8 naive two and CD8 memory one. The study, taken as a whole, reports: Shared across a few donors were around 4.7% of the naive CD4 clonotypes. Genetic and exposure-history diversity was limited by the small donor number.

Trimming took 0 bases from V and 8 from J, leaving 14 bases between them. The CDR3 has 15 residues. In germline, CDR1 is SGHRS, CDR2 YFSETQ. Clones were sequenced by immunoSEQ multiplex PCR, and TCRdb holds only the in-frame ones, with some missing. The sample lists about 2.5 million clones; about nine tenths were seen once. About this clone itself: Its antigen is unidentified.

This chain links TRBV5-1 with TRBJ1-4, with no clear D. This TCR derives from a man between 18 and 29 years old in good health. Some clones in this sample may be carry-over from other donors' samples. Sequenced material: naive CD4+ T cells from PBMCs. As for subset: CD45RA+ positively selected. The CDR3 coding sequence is TGCGCCAGCAGCTTGGGATCCGGGGATGAGGAAAAACTGTTTTTT. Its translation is CASSLGSGDEEKLFF.